A selection of T cell receptor beta chains follows, all from one sample in a study of blood T cell repertoires in COVID-19. Using immunoSEQ multiplex PCR, the repertoire was profiled, and TCRdb retains in-frame clones only, with some absent. The sample records 200,000 or so clones, about 90% being singletons. The sample consisted of PBMCs or T cells enriched from blood (not recorded which). These receptors were obtained from a man aged 25-45 years who had recovered from COVID-19. Each CDR3 is given with its conserved first and last residue. A D gene is named only where the DNA matches it firmly. Size is stated for part of the rows, as once, few or many counts, or as a class when the clone is expanded.

D,V,J,size,length,DNA,CDR3
NA,TRBV7-3,TRBJ1-3,NA,18,TGTGCCAGCAGCCTGATGACACTCACAGCAACCTCTGGAAACACCATATATTTT,CASSLMTLTATSGNTIYF
NA,TRBV19,TRBJ1-2,NA,12,TGTGCCAGTAGTATGACACCTTATGGCTACACCTTC,CASSMTPYGYTF
NA,TRBV6-5,TRBJ2-1,NA,13,TGTGCCAGCAATATGGAGGGAACCAATGAGCAGTTCTTC,CASNMEGTNEQFF
NA,TRBV10-3,TRBJ2-3,NA,12,TGTGCCATCAGTCAGGAACTGGGTACGCAGTATTTT,CAISQELGTQYF
TRBD2,TRBV2,TRBJ2-1,NA,14,TGTGCCAGCAGTGGGACTAGCTCTTACAATGAGCAGTTCTTC,CASSGTSSYNEQFF
TRBD1,TRBV19,TRBJ2-7,NA,13,TGTGCCAGTAGTTTGGACAGGGAGTACGAGCAGTACTTC,CASSLDREYEQYF
NA,TRBV7-9,TRBJ1-5,NA,14,TGTGCCAGCAGCTTAGAGGGGGTCAAGCAGCCCCAGCATTTT,CASSLEGVKQPQHF
TRBD2,TRBV2,TRBJ2-1,NA,15,TGTGCCAGCAGCAGCGGGACTAGCGGCTACAATGAGCAGTTCTTC,CASSSGTSGYNEQFF
NA,TRBV5-1,TRBJ1-2,NA,14,TGCGCCAGCAGGCCGGGAAATCCCGGGGAAGGCTACACCTTC,CASRPGNPGEGYTF
NA,TRBV18,TRBJ1-5,NA,13,TGTGCCAGCTCACCCGGCGGGGATCAGCCCCAGCATTTT,CASSPGGDQPQHF
NA,TRBV18,TRBJ2-5,NA,15,TGTGCCAGCACCCAACGACAGGTTTACCAAGAGACCCAGTACTTC,CASTQRQVYQETQYF
NA,TRBV9,TRBJ1-2,NA,15,TGTGCCAGCAGCGTAGGACAGTACTTTAACTATGGCTACACCTTC,CASSVGQYFNYGYTF
NA,TRBV9,TRBJ1-1,once,14,TGTGCCAGCAGCGTAGGATCAGGGAACACTGAAGCTTTCTTT,CASSVGSGNTEAFF
NA,TRBV5-6,TRBJ2-7,once,15,TGTGCCAGCAGCTGGCAGGGACTTGGAGCCTACGAGCAGTACTTC,CASSWQGLGAYEQYF
NA,TRBV15,TRBJ1-3,NA,17,TGTGCCACCAGCAAAAGGGGCGCAACTATCACTGGAAACACCATATATTTT,CATSKRGATITGNTIYF
NA,TRBV27,TRBJ1-5,once,15,TGTGCCAGCAGTTTGGCAGGGTTTTCAAATCAGCCCCAGCATTTT,CASSLAGFSNQPQHF
NA,TRBV9,TRBJ2-7,few,16,TGTGCCAGCAGTTATGGTTGGGGGGACCCCTCCTACGAGCAGTACTTC,CASSYGWGDPSYEQYF
TRBD1,TRBV2,TRBJ1-1,NA,14,TGTGCCAGCAGTGACCAGGGGGCGAGAACTGAAGCTTTCTTT,CASSDQGARTEAFF
TRBD2,TRBV7-7,TRBJ2-7,NA,15,TGTGCCAGCAGCTCTGGCAGCGGGGGGAAGTACGAGCAGTACTTC,CASSSGSGGKYEQYF
NA,TRBV7-2,TRBJ1-2,NA,13,TGTGCCAGCAGCGAGGGAATTCCCTATGGCTACACCTTC,CASSEGIPYGYTF
NA,TRBV9,TRBJ1-1,NA,16,TGTGCCAGCAGCGGGCCTATTGGGGGCGCGAACACTGAAGCTTTCTTT,CASSGPIGGANTEAFF
NA,TRBV7-3,TRBJ1-3,NA,13,TGTGCCAGCAGCCAAGGGGAAGGAAACACCATATATTTT,CASSQGEGNTIYF
NA,TRBV27,TRBJ1-2,NA,13,TGTGCCAGCAGTTTACAGGGGTGGGGTGGCTACACCTTC,CASSLQGWGGYTF
NA,TRBV5-1,TRBJ2-2,NA,17,TGCGCCAGCAGCCCCGCGGGCGGAAGCGCCAGGACCGGGGAGCTGTTTTTT,CASSPAGGSARTGELFF
TRBD2,TRBV7-7,TRBJ2-5,NA,15,TGTGCTAGCAGCTTTCTAGCGGGGGGGCAAGAGACCCAGTACTTC,CASSFLAGGQETQYF
NA,TRBV6-5,TRBJ1-3,NA,14,TGTGCCAGCAGTTCCTCACTCTCTGGAAACACCATATATTTT,CASSSSLSGNTIYF
NA,TRBV7-2,TRBJ1-2,once,15,TGTGCCAGCAGCCTCCTAACTGGCAGGGAATATGGCTACACCTTC,CASSLLTGREYGYTF
TRBD1,TRBV5-1,TRBJ1-5,few,14,TGCGCCAGCAGCGTCGGGACAGGGAATCAGCCCCAGCATTTT,CASSVGTGNQPQHF
NA,TRBV29-1,TRBJ1-2,few,12,TGCAGCGTTGAAGGCCGGGGTAGGATCTACACCTTC,CSVEGRGRIYTF
TRBD1,TRBV5-6,TRBJ1-5,NA,13,TGTGCCAGCAGCCGGGGACAGTATCAGCCCCAGCATTTT,CASSRGQYQPQHF
TRBD2,TRBV10-1,TRBJ2-3,NA,20,TGCGCCAGCAGTGACCCCGGGACTAGCGGCAGGAGGTTGAGCACAGATACGCAGTATTTT,CASSDPGTSGRRLSTDTQYF
TRBD1,TRBV11-2,TRBJ1-6,NA,15,TGTGCCAGCAGCTCCTGGACAGGGAAGAATTCACCCCTCCACTTT,CASSSWTGKNSPLHF
TRBD2,TRBV7-2,TRBJ2-7,once,15,TGTGCCAGCAGACTAGCGGGAGGGCCACCGGGGGAGCAGTACTTC,CASRLAGGPPGEQYF
NA,TRBV30,TRBJ1-1,NA,14,TGTGCCTGGAGCGTCGGCTCCTCGGGGGCTGAAGCTTTCTTT,CAWSVGSSGAEAFF
TRBD1,TRBV28,TRBJ2-7,NA,16,TGTGCCAGCAGTTTCCCCGGGACAGGGGCCTTGGGGGAGCAGTACTTC,CASSFPGTGALGEQYF
TRBD2,TRBV6-1,TRBJ2-7,few,16,TGTGCCAGCAGTGAAGCCGGACTAGCGGAACCCTACGAGCAGTACTTC,CASSEAGLAEPYEQYF
TRBD2,TRBV5-4,TRBJ2-5,NA,16,TGTGCCAGCAGCTTGGGTTCTAGCGGGAGTGGAGAGACCCAGTACTTC,CASSLGSSGSGETQYF
TRBD1,TRBV5-1,TRBJ2-3,NA,15,TGCGCCAGCAGCTCACTAGGACAGGTCACAGATACGCAGTATTTT,CASSSLGQVTDTQYF
TRBD1,TRBV18,TRBJ1-2,NA,14,TGTGCCAGTTCTACCGACAGGGCTAACTATGGCTACACCTTC,CASSTDRANYGYTF
NA,TRBV5-3,TRBJ2-1,few,12,TGTGCCAGAAGCTTAGCGTACAATGAGCAGTTCTTC,CARSLAYNEQFF
TRBD2,TRBV4-2,TRBJ2-7,NA,16,TGTGCCAGCAGCCCAGGGCGGGGGGCCAGCTCCTACGAGCAGTACTTC,CASSPGRGASSYEQYF
NA,TRBV7-8,TRBJ1-2,NA,15,TGTGCCAGCAGCCCCAGGGGCCCGAAAACCTATGGCTACACCTTC,CASSPRGPKTYGYTF
TRBD1,TRBV7-9,TRBJ1-4,NA,14,TGTGCCAGCGCTGTGGGACAGGGGCACGAAAAACTGTTTTTT,CASAVGQGHEKLFF
TRBD1,TRBV10-3,TRBJ1-1,few,17,TGTGCCATCAGTAAGGCGGCAGGGGGTGGTCTGAACACTGAAGCTTTCTTT,CAISKAAGGGLNTEAFF
TRBD2,TRBV7-8,TRBJ2-3,NA,17,TGTGCCAGCAGCTCCGGGACTAGCGGGGGGTTGTCGGATACGCAGTATTTT,CASSSGTSGGLSDTQYF
NA,TRBV4-1,TRBJ2-7,NA,14,TGCGCCAGCAGCCCTGGGGACATCTCCTACGAGCAGTACTTC,CASSPGDISYEQYF
NA,TRBV4-3,TRBJ2-3,NA,17,TGCGCCAGCAGCCAAGGTTACCACCCCAGGGGCGGGGATACGCAGTATTTT,CASSQGYHPRGGDTQYF
TRBD2,TRBV27,TRBJ2-1,NA,17,TGTGCCAGCACCCCAGGGTTTGATAGCGGGACCTACAATGAGCAGTTCTTC,CASTPGFDSGTYNEQFF
NA,TRBV5-1,TRBJ2-3,NA,15,TGCGCCAGCAGCTCTACGACAGGATTTACAGATACGCAGTATTTT,CASSSTTGFTDTQYF
NA,TRBV2,TRBJ2-1,NA,11,TGTGCCAGCAGTTACGGTCCCAAGCAGTTCTTC,CASSYGPKQFF
NA,TRBV7-9,TRBJ1-4,NA,14,TGTGCCAGCATCCTGGACAGTACTAATGAAAAACTGTTTTTT,CASILDSTNEKLFF
TRBD2,TRBV19,TRBJ2-1,NA,16,TGTGCCAGTAGTACCAAAGCGGGGGGGGTTGCCAATGAGCAGTTCTTC,CASSTKAGGVANEQFF
TRBD2,TRBV6-1,TRBJ2-1,NA,16,TGTGCCAGCAGTGATGGGGGGACTAGCGGGAGAAATGAGCAGTTCTTC,CASSDGGTSGRNEQFF
NA,TRBV6-5,TRBJ1-1,NA,14,TGTGCCAGCAGTTACCAGGGGTTGGGCACTGAAGCTTTCTTT,CASSYQGLGTEAFF
NA,TRBV7-2,TRBJ2-2,few,14,TGTGCCAGCGGGGCGGGGTGGAACACCGGGGAGCTGTTTTTT,CASGAGWNTGELFF
NA,TRBV11-2,TRBJ1-2,NA,14,TGTGCCAGCAGCTTAGATGACAGCGTCGGGGGCTACACCTTC,CASSLDDSVGGYTF
NA,TRBV14,TRBJ2-1,NA,14,TGTGCCAGCAGCCAAGGGACTTCAGGCTCCAAGCAGTTCTTC,CASSQGTSGSKQFF
NA,TRBV29-1,TRBJ2-7,once,12,TGCAGCGTAGGACTGGGTCCCTACGAGCAGTACTTC,CSVGLGPYEQYF
NA,TRBV2,TRBJ1-5,few,16,TGTGCCAGCAGCGAACGGTTCGGGGGGAGCAATCAGCCCCAGCATTTT,CASSERFGGSNQPQHF
NA,TRBV6-4,TRBJ1-6,NA,14,TGTGCCAGCAGCCAGGAAGGTGGAAATTCACCCCTCCACTTT,CASSQEGGNSPLHF